This T cell receptor beta chain was recovered during a study of T cells expressing NK-cell markers (dated by TCRdb to the early 2020s). As for the study more broadly: Three sorted T-cell subsets (CD3+CD56+NKG2C+, CD3+CD56+NKG2C- and CD3+CD56-NKG2C+) from about 8 donors had their TCR beta-chain repertoires profiled. All eight donors whose samples were sequenced were randomly selected healthy volunteers, three of them men and five women. Sequencing of the libraries produced 2 x 150 bp reads on Illumina HiSeq 2000/2500, MiSeq or NextSeq. Of the eight sequenced donors, seven were found to be HCMV-seropositive and one was found to be HCMV-seronegative. General findings and caveats noted by the study authors: It remained unclear whether the expanded NKG2C-expressing T cell clones were specific for HCMV antigens. In six donors, the dominant CD3+CD56+NKG2C+ clonotypes ranked among the top 10 CD8+ clonotypes, making up roughly 1.0-8% of CD8+ T cells. Those dominant clonotypes were again the most abundant among CD3+CD56-NKG2C+ cells in four donors, at about 28.3-60.1%.

Turning to this clonotype: No antigen is known for it.

The reads were generated on an Illumina HiSeq 2000. The TCR beta cDNA libraries were made using 5'RACE template switching, a step that added both a universal primer site and unique molecular identifiers. cDNA synthesis was primed from the TCR beta constant segment, followed by two successive PCR amplification steps. In the paper's pipeline: MIGEC was used to demultiplex reads and group the reads by UMI, and MiTCR was used to assemble and quantify clonotypes. To exclude erroneous sequences, only TCR cDNA sequences supported by at least two reads were retained. Downstream repertoire analysis used the tcR package, and clonotypes were matched across fractions by CDR3 nucleotide sequence plus V segment. VDJmatch was used to annotate antigen specificity against VDJdb, with one amino acid substitution allowed in CDR3. TCRdb reprocessed the raw reads; every CDR3 protein sequence is a single record, and DNA is not supplied. TCRdb, not the authors, supplied the V and J calls. This sample's records show fewer than 550,000 distinct CDR3 sequences. More than 1.4% of the sample lies in the top ten.

HCMV-specific IgG was detected in serum with a commercial ELISA kit to determine HCMV serostatus. Ficoll density gradient centrifugation was used to isolate peripheral blood mononuclear cells from blood. Taken from cysteine to phenylalanine, the CDR3 has 15 residues. No nucleotide data were recorded. The CDR1 and CDR2 encoded by the germline V gene are SGHDT and YYEEEE. The TCR comes from a woman aged 45-59 years in good health. Donor details come from another sample of the same person, matched by shared clones. This receptor chain uses TRBV5-6 and TRBJ2-1. Sequenced sample: blood T cells: a sorted CD56 or NKG2C T cell subset, CD4+ or CD8+ T cells, or bulk PBMC T cells (not recorded which). The CDR3 amino acid sequence is: CASSMLRSSYNEQFF.